Listed here is a single T cell receptor beta chain. This table comes from immunoSEQ multiplex PCR, and its TCRdb copy is limited to in-frame clones, with some not included. Counted here are about 48,000 clones, 85% to 95% occurring once; the ten biggest clones make up approximately 0.9%. The source of the sample is a study of T cell changes during pregnancy in multiple sclerosis. Deletions cut 3 bases from V and 0 bases from J, with 6 bases between. Germline V lookup: CDR1 SQVTM, CDR2 ANQGSEA. This CDR3 has 13 amino acids. The chain carries TRBV29-1 and TRBJ2-1; possible D gene TRBD2, 5 bases. The material sequenced was CD4+ T cells from peripheral blood mononuclear cells, taken in the second trimester of pregnancy. The TCR comes from a female donor in good health, enrolled as a control in a pregnancy study. CDR3 region: CSVDGDSYNEQFF. In DNA, the CDR3 is TGCAGCGTTGACGGGGACTCCTACAATGAGCAGTTCTTC.